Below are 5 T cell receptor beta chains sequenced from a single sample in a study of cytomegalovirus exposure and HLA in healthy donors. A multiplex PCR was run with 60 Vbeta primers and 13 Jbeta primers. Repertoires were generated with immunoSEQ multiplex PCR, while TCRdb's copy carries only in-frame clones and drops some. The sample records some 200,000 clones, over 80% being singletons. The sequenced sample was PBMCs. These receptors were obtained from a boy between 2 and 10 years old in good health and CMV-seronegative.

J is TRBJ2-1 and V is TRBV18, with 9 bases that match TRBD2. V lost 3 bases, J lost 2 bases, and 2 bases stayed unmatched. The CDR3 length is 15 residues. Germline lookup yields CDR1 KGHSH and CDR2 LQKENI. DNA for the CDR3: TGTGCCAGCTCACCGGGACTAGCCACCTACAATGAGCAGTTCTTC. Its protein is CASSPGLATYNEQFF.

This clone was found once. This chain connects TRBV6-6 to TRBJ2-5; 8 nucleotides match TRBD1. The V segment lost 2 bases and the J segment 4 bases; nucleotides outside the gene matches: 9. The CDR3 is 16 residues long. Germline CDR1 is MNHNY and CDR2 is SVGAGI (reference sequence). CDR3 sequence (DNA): TGTGCCAGCAGTTACCCATCGACAGGGGCGACAGAGACCCAGTACTTC. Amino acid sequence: CASSYPSTGATETQYF.

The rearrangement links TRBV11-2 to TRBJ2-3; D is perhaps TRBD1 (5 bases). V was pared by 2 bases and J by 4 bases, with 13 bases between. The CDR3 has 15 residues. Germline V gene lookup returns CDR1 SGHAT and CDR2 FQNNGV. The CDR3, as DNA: TGTGCCAGCAGCTTAAGGGGATCTCAGCCAGATACGCAGTATTTT. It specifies CASSLRGSQPDTQYF.

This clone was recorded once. The CDR3 sequence: CASRSGTSTDTQYF. In nucleotides, the CDR3 is TGTGCCAGCAGGTCCGGGACTAGCACAGATACGCAGTATTTT. V gene TRBV6-5 combines with J gene TRBJ2-3; possibly TRBD2 for D (6 bases). V was cut by 6 bases and J by 0 bases, with 10 bases left in between. The germline V gene encodes CDR1 MNHEY and CDR2 SVGAGI. There are 14 residues in the CDR3.

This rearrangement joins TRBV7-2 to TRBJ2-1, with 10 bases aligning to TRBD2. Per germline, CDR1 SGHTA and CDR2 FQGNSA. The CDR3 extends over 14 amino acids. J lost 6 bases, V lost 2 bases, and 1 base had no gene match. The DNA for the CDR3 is TGTGCCAGCAGCTTACCTAGCGGGGGCAATGAGCAGTTCTTC. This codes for CASSLPSGGNEQFF.